Below are 5 T cell receptor beta chains sequenced from a single sample in a study of CXCR3-negative and CXCR3-positive naive CD8 T cells. Each TRB cDNA library was prepared by 5' RACE (with UMI labels). Reanalyzing the 5' RACE reads, TCRdb keeps one entry per CDR3 protein, without DNA. The sample table sets out approximately 37,000 distinct CDR3 sequences. The sequencing sample was made of memory CD8+ T cells from blood. These receptors came from a human donor in good health. Some clones in this sample may be carry-over from other donors' samples.

The chain links TRBV12-3 or TRBV12-4 to TRBJ2-1; TCRdb proposes TRBD2, but this gene call is untestable without DNA. This CDR3 has 12 residues. The CDR3 here is CASEGGLDEQFF.

Here the CDR3 reads CASSLGPDQDYGYTF. The rearrangement links TRBV5-1 to TRBJ1-2. Germline V lookup: CDR1 SGHRS, CDR2 YFSETQ. This CDR3 is 15 amino acids long.

This sequence joins TRBV28 and TRBJ2-5; the TCRdb call, TRBD1, lacks DNA for checking. Germline CDR1 and CDR2: MDHEN and SYDVKM. The CDR3 consists of 14 residues. The CDR3 protein is CASSFRQNQETQYF.

J is TRBJ1-1 and V is TRBV7-9. This CDR3 spans 12 amino acids. Looked up from germline, CDR1 is SEHNR and CDR2 is FQNEAQ (reference sequence). The CDR3 sequence is CASSWQNAGAFF. The variable domain in full, completed from reference TRBV7-9 and TRBJ1-1, reads DTGVSQNPRHKITKRGQNVTFRCDPISEHNRLYWYRQTLGQGPEFLTYFQNEAQLEKSRLLSDRFSAERPKGSFSTLEIQRTEQGDSAMYLCASSWQNAGAFFGQGTRLTVV.

The gene calls are TRBV7-9 and TRBJ2-3; TCRdb indicates TRBD2, and absent DNA this call remains unverified. Germline V gives CDR1 SEHNR, CDR2 FQNEAQ (reference sequence). The length of the CDR3 is 17 residues. The CDR3: CASSLRVSGIFTDTQYF.